The T cell receptor (beta chain) described here comes from a study of vaccination effects on CD4 cells after COVID-19. Study background: The study sampled a couple of convalescent patients 16 days and one week before vaccination. Study-wide results and caveats: Convalescents' post-vaccine spike-reactive clones were mainly new, vaccine-induced.

To note about this clone: What it binds is not known.

Assay used: immunoSEQ multiplex PCR; TCRdb lists only in-frame clones, some missing. The repertoire holds roughly 25,000 clones, with 65% to 80% as singletons. Germline CDR1 and CDR2: SGHVS and FQNEAQ. The CDR3 totals 15 residues. Trimming took 1 base from V and 2 from J, leaving 12 bases between them. Antigen-specific CD4+ T cells were first expanded with viral peptide pools by the ViraFEST assay and only then sequenced. Subsequent to a culture period of 10 days, CD4+ T cells were isolated. PCR showed that the person got SARS-CoV-2 infection at some point between March and December 2020. The chain carries TRBV7-8 and TRBJ2-7, with D possibly being TRBD2 (6 bases). This receptor was taken from a human donor who had a prior SARS-CoV-2 infection. Here the sequenced sample was CD4+ T cells from PBMCs cultured with HCoV-NL63 spike peptides, taken before COVID-19 vaccination. The CDR3 bases are TGTGCCAGCAGCTTAGAGGGCGGGGTAACCTACGAGCAGTACTTC. This sequence encodes CASSLEGGVTYEQYF.